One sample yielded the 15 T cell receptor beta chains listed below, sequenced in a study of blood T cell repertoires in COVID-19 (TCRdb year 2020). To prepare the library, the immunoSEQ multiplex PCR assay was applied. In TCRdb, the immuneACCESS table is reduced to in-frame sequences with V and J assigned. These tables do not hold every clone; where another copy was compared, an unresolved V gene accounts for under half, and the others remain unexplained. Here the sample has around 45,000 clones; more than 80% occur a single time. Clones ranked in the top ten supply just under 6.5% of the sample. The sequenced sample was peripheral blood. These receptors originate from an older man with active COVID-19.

In DNA, the CDR3 is TGCAGCGTACTAGCGGTTAGCACAGATACGCAGTATTTT. Translating it yields CSVLAVSTDTQYF. V and J are TRBV29-1 and TRBJ2-3; TRBD2 matches 8 bases. The CDR3 has 13 residues. V shed 6 bases and J 0 bases; nucleotides not matched to a gene: 2. The germline gives CDR1 SQVTM, CDR2 ANQGSEA.

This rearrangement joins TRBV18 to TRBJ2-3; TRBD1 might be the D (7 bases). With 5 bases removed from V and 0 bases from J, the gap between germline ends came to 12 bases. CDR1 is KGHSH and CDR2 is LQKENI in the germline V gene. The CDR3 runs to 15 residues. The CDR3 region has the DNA TGTGCCAGCTCAGCGGGACAGTTTAGCACAGATACGCAGTATTTT. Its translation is CASSAGQFSTDTQYF.

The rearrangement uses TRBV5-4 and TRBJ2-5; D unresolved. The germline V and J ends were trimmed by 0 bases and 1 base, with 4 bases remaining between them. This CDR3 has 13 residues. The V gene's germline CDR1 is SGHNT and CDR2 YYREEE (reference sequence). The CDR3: CASSLDFQETQYF. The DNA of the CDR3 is TGTGCCAGCAGCTTGGACTTCCAAGAGACCCAGTACTTC.

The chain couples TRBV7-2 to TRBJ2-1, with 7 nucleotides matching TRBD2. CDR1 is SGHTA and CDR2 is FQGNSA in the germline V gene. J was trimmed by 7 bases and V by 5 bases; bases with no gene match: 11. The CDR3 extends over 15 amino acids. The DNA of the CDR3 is TGTGCCAGCAGCCTGACCGGGGGGTTTTATAATGAGCAGTTCTTC. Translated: CASSLTGGFYNEQFF.

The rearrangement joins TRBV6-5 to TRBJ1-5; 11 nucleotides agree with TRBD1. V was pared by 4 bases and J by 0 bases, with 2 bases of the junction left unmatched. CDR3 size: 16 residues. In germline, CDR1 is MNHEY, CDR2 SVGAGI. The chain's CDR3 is CASSSGTGGSNQPQHF. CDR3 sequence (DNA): TGTGCCAGCAGTTCCGGGACAGGGGGTAGCAATCAGCCCCAGCATTTT.

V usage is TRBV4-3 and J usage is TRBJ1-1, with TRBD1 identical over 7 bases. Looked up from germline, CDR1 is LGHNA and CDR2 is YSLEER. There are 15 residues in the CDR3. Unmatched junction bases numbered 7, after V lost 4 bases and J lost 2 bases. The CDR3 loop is CASSLLTGLNTEAFF. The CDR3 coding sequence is TGCGCCAGCAGCCTCCTGACAGGGTTAAACACTGAAGCTTTCTTT.

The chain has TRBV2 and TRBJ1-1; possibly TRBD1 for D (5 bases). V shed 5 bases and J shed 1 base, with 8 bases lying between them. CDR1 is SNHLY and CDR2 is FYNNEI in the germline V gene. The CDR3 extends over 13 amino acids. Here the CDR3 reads CASSLGQNTEAFF. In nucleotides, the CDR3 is TGTGCCAGCAGTCTTGGACAGAACACTGAAGCTTTCTTT.

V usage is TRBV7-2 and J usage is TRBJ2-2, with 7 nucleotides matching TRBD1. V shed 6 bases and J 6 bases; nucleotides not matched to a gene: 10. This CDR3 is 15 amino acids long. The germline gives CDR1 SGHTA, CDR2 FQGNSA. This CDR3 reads CASSIQGIGAGELFF. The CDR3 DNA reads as TGTGCCAGCAGTATACAGGGGATTGGCGCCGGGGAGCTGTTTTTT.

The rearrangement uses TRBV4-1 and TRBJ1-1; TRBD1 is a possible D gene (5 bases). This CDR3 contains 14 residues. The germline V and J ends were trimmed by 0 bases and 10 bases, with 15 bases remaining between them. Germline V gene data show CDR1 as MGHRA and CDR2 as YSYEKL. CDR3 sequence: CASSQEGIQAAAFF. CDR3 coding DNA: TGCGCCAGCAGCCAAGAAGGGATACAGGCTGCAGCTTTCTTT.

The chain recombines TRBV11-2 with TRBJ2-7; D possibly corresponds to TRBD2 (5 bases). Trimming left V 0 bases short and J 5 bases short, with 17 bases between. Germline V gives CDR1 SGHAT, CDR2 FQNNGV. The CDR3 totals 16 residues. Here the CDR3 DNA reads TGTGCCAGCAGCTTAGAAGCTCTTGTTGGGAGCGACGAGCAGTACTTC. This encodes CASSLEALVGSDEQYF.

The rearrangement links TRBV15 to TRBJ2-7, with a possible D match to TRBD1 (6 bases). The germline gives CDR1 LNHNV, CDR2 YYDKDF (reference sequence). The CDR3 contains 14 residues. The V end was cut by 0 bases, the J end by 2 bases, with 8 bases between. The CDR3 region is CATSRDRTAYEQYF. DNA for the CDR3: TGTGCCACCAGCAGAGATCGGACAGCCTACGAGCAGTACTTC.

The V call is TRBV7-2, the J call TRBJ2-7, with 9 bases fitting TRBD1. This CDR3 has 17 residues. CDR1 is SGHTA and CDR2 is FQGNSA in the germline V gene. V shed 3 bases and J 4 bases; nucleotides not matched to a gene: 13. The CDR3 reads CASSFGSSTGGFYEQYF. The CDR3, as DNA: TGTGCCAGCAGCTTTGGTTCGTCGACAGGGGGTTTTTACGAGCAGTACTTC.

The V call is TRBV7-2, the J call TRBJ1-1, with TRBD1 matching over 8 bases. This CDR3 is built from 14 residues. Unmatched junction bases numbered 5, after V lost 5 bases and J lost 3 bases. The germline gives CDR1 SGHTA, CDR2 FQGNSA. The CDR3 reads CASSKAGGYTEAFF. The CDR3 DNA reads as TGTGCCAGCAGCAAGGCAGGGGGCTACACTGAAGCTTTCTTT.

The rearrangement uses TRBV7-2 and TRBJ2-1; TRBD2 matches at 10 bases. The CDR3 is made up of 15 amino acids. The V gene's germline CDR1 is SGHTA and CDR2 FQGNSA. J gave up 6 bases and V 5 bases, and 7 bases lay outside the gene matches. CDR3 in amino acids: CASSQGLAYTNEQFF. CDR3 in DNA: TGTGCCAGCAGCCAGGGACTAGCGTATACCAATGAGCAGTTCTTC. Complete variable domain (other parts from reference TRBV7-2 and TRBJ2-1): GAGVSQSPSNKVTEKGKDVELRCDPISGHTALYWYRQSLGQGLEFLIYFQGNSAPDKSGLPSDRFSAERTGGSVSTLTIQRTQQEDSAVYLCASSQGLAYTNEQFFGPGTRLTVL.

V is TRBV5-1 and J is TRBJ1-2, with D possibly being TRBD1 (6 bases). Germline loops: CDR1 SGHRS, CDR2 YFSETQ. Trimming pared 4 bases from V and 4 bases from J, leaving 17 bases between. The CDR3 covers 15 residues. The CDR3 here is CASSISRDNAYGYTF. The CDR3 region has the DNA TGCGCCAGCAGCATATCCCGGGACAACGCCTATGGCTACACCTTC.